The sequence of this T cell receptor (beta chain) was determined in a study of blood T cell repertoires in COVID-19. The wider study: Acute-phase and convalescent COVID-19 samples originated in the United States, Italy and Spain. Nucleic acid was either cDNA or gDNA, and it came from T cells, B-cell-depleted T cells, or PBMCs.

Data came from immunoSEQ multiplex PCR; TCRdb stores just in-frame clones and leaves some out. The sample lists 150,000 to 200,000 clones, 70% to 90% occurring once. This CDR3 spans 13 amino acids. CDR1 and CDR2 (germline): SEHNR, FQNEAQ (reference sequence). V dropped 1 base and J dropped 5 bases, with 6 bases sitting between them. Sequenced sample: peripheral blood. The source is a human donor in a cohort sampled during active COVID-19. V usage is TRBV7-9 and J usage is TRBJ1-5; D is uncertain. CDR3 DNA sequence: TGTGCCAGCAGCTTAGAGTCAGATCAGCCCCAGCATTTT. It yields the protein CASSLESDQPQHF.